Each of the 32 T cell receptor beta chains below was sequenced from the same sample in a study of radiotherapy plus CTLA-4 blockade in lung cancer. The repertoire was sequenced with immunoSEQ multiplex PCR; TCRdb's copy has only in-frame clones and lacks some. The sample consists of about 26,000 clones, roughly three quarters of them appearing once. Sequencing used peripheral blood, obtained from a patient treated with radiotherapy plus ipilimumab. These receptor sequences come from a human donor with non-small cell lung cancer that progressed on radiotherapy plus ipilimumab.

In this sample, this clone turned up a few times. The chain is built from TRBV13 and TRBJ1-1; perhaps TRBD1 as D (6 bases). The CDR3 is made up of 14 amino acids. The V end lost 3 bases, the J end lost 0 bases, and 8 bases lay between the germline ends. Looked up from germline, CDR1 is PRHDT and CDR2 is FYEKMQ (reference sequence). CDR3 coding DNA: TGTGCCAGCAGCTTTAGGACAGTGAACACTGAAGCTTTCTTT. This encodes CASSFRTVNTEAFF.

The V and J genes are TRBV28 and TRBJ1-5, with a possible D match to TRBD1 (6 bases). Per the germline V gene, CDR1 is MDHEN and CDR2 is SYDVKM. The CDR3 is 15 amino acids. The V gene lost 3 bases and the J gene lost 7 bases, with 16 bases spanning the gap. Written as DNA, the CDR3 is TGTGCCAGCAGTTTCCTACAGGGCGAGGGACAGCCCCAGCATTTT. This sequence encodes CASSFLQGEGQPQHF.

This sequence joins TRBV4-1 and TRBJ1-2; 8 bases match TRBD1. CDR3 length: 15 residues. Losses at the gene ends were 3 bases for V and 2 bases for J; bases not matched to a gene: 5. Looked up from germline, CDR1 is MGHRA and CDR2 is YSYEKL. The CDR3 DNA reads TGCGCCAGCAGCCAGGGCAGGGGGCTGAACTATGGCTACACCTTC. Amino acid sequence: CASSQGRGLNYGYTF.

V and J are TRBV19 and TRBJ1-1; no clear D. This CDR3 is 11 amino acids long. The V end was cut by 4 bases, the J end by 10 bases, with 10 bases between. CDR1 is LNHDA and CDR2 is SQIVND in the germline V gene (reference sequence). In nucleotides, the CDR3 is TGTGCCAGTAGTACACAGCGAGGAGCTTTCTTT. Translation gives CASSTQRGAFF.

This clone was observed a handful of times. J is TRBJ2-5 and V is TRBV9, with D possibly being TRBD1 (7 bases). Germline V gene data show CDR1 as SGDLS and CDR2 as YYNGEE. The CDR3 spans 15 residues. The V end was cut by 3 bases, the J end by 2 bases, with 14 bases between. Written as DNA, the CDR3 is TGTGCCAGCAGCGGGGGAGGCAGGGGGCAAGAGACCCAGTACTTC. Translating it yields CASSGGGRGQETQYF.

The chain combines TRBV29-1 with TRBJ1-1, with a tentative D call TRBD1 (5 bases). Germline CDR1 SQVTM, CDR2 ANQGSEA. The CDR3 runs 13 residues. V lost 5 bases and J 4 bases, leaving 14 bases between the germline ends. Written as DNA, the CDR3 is TGCAGCGTTATGGGGCAGGCGGGCACTGAAGCTTTCTTT. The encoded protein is CSVMGQAGTEAFF.

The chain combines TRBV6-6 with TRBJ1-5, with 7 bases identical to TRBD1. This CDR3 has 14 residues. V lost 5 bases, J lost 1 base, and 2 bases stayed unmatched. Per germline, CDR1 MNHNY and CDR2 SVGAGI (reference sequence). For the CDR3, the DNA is TGTGCCAGCAGTGCACAGGGGAGCAATCAGCCCCAGCATTTT. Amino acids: CASSAQGSNQPQHF.

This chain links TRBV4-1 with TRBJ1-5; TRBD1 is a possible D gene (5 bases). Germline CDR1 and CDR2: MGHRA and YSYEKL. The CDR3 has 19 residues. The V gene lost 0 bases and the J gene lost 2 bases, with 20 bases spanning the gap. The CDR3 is CASSQDPVTGGWGNQPQHF. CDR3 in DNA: TGCGCCAGCAGCCAAGATCCAGTAACCGGGGGATGGGGCAATCAGCCCCAGCATTTT.

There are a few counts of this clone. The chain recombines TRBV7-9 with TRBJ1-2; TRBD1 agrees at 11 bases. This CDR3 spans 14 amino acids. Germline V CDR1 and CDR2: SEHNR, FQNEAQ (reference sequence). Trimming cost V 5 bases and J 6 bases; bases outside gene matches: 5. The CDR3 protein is CASSLGQGVDGYTF. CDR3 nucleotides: TGTGCCAGCAGCCTGGGACAGGGGGTCGATGGCTACACCTTC.

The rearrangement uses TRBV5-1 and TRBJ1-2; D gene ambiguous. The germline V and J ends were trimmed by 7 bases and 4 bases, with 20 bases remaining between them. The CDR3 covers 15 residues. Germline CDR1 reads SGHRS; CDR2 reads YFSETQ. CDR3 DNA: TGCGCCAGCCACCCATCACGGAGTTGGATCTATGGCTACACCTTC. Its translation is CASHPSRSWIYGYTF.

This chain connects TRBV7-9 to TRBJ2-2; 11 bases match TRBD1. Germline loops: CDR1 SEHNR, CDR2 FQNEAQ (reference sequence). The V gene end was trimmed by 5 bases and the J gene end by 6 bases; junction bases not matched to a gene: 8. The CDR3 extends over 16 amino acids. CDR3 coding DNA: TGTGCCAGCAGCCCCCCCGGACAGGGGGCGGCCGGGGAGCTGTTTTTT. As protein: CASSPPGQGAAGELFF.

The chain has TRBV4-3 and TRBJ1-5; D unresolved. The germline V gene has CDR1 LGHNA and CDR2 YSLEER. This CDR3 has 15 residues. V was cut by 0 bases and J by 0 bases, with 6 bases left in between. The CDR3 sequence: CASSQDAGSNQPQHF. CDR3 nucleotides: TGCGCCAGCAGCCAAGATGCGGGTAGCAATCAGCCCCAGCATTTT.

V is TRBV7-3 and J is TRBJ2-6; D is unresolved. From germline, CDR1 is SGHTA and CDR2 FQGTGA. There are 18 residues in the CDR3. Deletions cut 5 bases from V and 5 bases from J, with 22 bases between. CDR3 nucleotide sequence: TGTGCCAGCAGCGTTAGGGAACGCTTACAAAGTCGGGCCAACGTCCTGACTTTC. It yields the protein CASSVRERLQSRANVLTF.

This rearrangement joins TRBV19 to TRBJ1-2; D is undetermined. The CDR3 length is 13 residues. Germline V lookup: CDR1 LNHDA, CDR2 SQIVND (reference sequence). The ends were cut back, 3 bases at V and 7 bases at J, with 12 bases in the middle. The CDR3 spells CASSIDGRAGYTF. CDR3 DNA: TGTGCCAGTAGTATCGACGGGAGGGCTGGCTACACCTTC.

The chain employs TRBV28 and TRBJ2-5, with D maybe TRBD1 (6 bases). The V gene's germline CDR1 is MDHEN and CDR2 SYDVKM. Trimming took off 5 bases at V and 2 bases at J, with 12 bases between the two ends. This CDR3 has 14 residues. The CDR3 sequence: CASSDRTEQETQYF. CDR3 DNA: TGTGCCAGCAGTGACAGGACCGAACAAGAGACCCAGTACTTC.

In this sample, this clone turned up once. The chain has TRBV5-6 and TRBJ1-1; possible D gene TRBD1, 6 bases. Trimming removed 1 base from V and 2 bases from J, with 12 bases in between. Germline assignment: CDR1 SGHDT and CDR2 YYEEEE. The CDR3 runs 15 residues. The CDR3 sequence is CASSLPGTPNTEAFF. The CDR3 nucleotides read TGTGCCAGCAGCTTGCCCGGGACACCAAACACTGAAGCTTTCTTT.

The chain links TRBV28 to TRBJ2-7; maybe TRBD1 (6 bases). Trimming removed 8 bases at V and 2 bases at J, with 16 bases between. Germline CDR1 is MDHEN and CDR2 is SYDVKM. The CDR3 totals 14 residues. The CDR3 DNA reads TGTGCCAGCCTCCCCCGGGACATTCCCTACGAGCAGTACTTC. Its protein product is CASLPRDIPYEQYF. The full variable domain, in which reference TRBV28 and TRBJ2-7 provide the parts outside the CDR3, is DVKVTQSSRYLVKRTGEKVFLECVQDMDHENMFWYRQDPGLGLRLIYFSYDVKMKEKGDIPEGYSVSREKKERFSLILESASTNQTSMYLCASLPRDIPYEQYFGPGTRLTVT.

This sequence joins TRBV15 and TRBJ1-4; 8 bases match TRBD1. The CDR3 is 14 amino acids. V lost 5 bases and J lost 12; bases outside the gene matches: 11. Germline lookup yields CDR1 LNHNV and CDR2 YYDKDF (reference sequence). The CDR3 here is CATSSRDRPHELFF. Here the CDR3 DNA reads TGTGCCACCAGCTCCCGGGACAGGCCGCACGAACTGTTTTTT.

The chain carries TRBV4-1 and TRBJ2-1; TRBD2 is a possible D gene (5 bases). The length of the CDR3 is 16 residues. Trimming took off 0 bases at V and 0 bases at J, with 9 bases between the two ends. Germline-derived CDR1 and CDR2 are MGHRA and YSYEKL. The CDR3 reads CASSQEVRDSYNEQFF. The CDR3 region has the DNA TGCGCCAGCAGCCAAGAAGTCCGGGACTCCTACAATGAGCAGTTCTTC.

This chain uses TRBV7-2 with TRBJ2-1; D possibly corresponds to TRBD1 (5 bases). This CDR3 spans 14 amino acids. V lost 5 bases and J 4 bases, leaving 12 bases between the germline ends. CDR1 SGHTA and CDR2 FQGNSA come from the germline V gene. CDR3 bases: TGTGCCAGCAGCACCTCGACAGCGTACAATGAGCAGTTCTTC. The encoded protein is CASSTSTAYNEQFF.

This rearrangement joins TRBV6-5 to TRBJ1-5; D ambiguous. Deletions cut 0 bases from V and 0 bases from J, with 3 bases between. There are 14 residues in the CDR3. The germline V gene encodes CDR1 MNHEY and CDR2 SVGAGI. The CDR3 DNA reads TGTGCCAGCAGTTACTCAGGTAGCAATCAGCCCCAGCATTTT. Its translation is CASSYSGSNQPQHF.

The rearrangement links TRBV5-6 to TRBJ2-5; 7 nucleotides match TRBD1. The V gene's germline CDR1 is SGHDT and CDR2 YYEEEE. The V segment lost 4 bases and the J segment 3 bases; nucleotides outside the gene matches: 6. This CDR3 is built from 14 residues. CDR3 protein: CASSRQGFEETQYF. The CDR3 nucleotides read TGTGCCAGCAGCCGACAGGGCTTCGAAGAGACCCAGTACTTC.

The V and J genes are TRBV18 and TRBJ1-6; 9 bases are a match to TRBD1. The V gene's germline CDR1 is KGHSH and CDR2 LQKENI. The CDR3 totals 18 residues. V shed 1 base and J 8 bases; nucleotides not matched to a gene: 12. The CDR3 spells CASSPQNRGRPADSPLHF. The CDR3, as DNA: TGTGCCAGCTCACCACAGAACAGGGGGCGGCCGGCGGATTCACCCCTCCACTTT.

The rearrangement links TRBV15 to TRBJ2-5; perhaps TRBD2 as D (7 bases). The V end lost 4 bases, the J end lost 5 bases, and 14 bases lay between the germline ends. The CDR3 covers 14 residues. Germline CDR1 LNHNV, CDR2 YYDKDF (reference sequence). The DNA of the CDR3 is TGTGCCACCAGCACGCGGGGGCCCGTGGAGACCCAGTACTTC. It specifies CATSTRGPVETQYF.

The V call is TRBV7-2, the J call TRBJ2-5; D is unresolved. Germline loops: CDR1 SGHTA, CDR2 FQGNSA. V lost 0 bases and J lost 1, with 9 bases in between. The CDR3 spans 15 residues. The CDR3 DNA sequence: TGTGCCAGCAGCTTAGCGCCCGCCAGCCAAGAGACCCAGTACTTC. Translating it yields CASSLAPASQETQYF.

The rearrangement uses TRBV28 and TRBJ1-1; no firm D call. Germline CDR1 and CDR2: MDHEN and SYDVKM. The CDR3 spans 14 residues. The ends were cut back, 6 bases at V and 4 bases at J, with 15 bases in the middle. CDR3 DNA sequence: TGTGCCAGCAGCTTTGCCCCTGAGGGCACTGAAGCTTTCTTT. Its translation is CASSFAPEGTEAFF. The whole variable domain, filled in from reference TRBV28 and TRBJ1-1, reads DVKVTQSSRYLVKRTGEKVFLECVQDMDHENMFWYRQDPGLGLRLIYFSYDVKMKEKGDIPEGYSVSREKKERFSLILESASTNQTSMYLCASSFAPEGTEAFFGQGTRLTVV.

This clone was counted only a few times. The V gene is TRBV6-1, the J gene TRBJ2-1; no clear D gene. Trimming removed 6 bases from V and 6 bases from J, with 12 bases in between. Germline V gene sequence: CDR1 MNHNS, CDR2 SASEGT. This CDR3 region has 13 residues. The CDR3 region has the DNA TGTGCCAGCAGCCCGGATGGTTTCAATGAGCAGTTCTTC. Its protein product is CASSPDGFNEQFF.

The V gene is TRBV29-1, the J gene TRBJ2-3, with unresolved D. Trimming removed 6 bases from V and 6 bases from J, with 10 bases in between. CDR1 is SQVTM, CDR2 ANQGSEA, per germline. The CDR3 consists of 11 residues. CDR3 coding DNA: TGCAGCGTACTCACCGCCGATACGCAGTATTTT. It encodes CSVLTADTQYF.

The CDR3 loop reads CASSGRTTDTQYF. CDR3 bases: TGCGCCAGCAGTGGGCGGACCACAGATACGCAGTATTTT. This chain connects TRBV10-2 to TRBJ2-3, with no clear D. Germline CDR1 is WSHSY and CDR2 is SAAADI. This CDR3 contains 13 residues. V was pared by 4 bases and J by 2 bases, with 7 bases between.

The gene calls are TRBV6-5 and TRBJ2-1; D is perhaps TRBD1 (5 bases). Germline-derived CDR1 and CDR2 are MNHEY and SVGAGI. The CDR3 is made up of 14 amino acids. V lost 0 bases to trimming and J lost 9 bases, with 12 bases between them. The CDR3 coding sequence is TGTGCCAGCAGTTACTCGACCAGGGCTAGTGAGCAGTTCTTC. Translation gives CASSYSTRASEQFF.

CDR3 DNA: TGTGCCAGCAGCACTACCCCAGGGGGAGGTAATCAGCCCCAGCATTTT. Translating gives CASSTTPGGGNQPQHF. The rearrangement joins TRBV6-6 to TRBJ1-5; 7 nucleotides agree with TRBD1. The CDR3 runs to 16 residues. J gave up 4 bases and V 6 bases, and 12 bases lay outside the gene matches. CDR1 and CDR2 (germline): MNHNY, SVGAGI (reference sequence).

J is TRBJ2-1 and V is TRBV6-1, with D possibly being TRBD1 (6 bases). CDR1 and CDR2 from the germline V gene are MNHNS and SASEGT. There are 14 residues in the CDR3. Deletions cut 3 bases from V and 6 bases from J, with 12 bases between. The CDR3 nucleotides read TGTGCCAGCAGTGAGATGACAGGATCCAATGAGCAGTTCTTC. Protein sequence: CASSEMTGSNEQFF.